These 18 T cell receptor beta chains came from one sample sequenced in a study of T cells in Graves' hyperthyroidism and ophthalmopathy. RNA transcripts were the template for amplifying TCR beta CDR3 regions. HTBI primers were employed in a first-round RT-PCR of the TCR CDR3. TCRdb called the multiplex PCR reads again in MiXCR, with one record for every CDR3 protein. The sample holds approximately 370,000 distinct CDR3 sequences; more than 13% are singletons and the top ten take about 33%. Sequencing input: blood. These receptors came from a woman aged 25 to 45 with Graves' hyperthyroidism.

The chain carries TRBV20-1 and TRBJ2-1; D is perhaps TRBD2 (5 bases). Looked up from germline, CDR1 is DFQATT and CDR2 is SNEGSKA (reference sequence). The CDR3 length is 15 residues. V dropped 0 bases and J dropped 0 bases, with 9 bases sitting between them. The CDR3 DNA sequence: TGCAGTGCTAGAGAAGAGCGGAGCTCCTACAATGAGCAGTTCTTC. Encoded protein: CSAREERSSYNEQFF.

This clonotype was seen only a few times. The CDR3 nucleotides are TGCGCCAGCAGCTTATGGGGACTCACAGATACGCAGTATTTT. This gives the protein CASSLWGLTDTQYF. The chain carries TRBV5-1 and TRBJ2-3, with a possible D match to TRBD2 (6 bases). V shed 2 bases and J shed 2 bases, with 9 bases lying between them. The CDR3 runs to 14 residues. The germline gives CDR1 SGHRS, CDR2 YFSETQ.

The chain links TRBV12-3 or TRBV12-4 to TRBJ1-1, with 7 bases aligning to TRBD1. J gave up 2 bases and V 7 bases, and 7 bases lay outside the gene matches. The length of the CDR3 is 14 residues. The CDR3 spells CASNPGTDNTEAFF. DNA for the CDR3: TGTGCCAGCAATCCCGGGACAGATAACACTGAAGCTTTCTTT.

This clonotype turned up a few times. V and J are TRBV28 and TRBJ1-2, with TRBD1 matching over 7 bases. The germline V gene has CDR1 MDHEN and CDR2 SYDVKM. The CDR3 has 15 amino acids. Unmatched junction bases numbered 9, after V lost 3 bases and J lost 5 bases. Here the CDR3 DNA reads TGTGCCAGCAGTTTGACACAGGGGTACCGGTATGGCTACACCTTC. Amino acids: CASSLTQGYRYGYTF.

The chain uses TRBV3-1 and TRBJ1-2; D remains unclear. Trimming took off 4 bases at V and 8 bases at J, with 17 bases between the two ends. Germline V CDR1 and CDR2: LGHDT, YNNKEL (reference sequence). The CDR3 has 14 amino acids. The CDR3 protein is CASSPILGAGGYTF. In nucleotides, the CDR3 is TGTGCCAGCAGCCCCATCCTCGGAGCGGGCGGCTACACCTTC. Looking up the rest from reference TRBV3-1 and TRBJ1-2 gives the full variable domain: DTAVSQTPKYLVTQMGNDKSIKCEQNLGHDTMYWYKQDSKKFLKIMFSYNNKELIINETVPNRFSPKSPDKAHLNLHINSLELGDSAVYFCASSPILGAGGYTFGSGTRLTVV.

This clonotype was seen at least ten times. V and J are TRBV20-1 and TRBJ1-1; D remains ambiguous. The CDR3 is 12 amino acids. Trimming cost V 6 bases and J 1 base, with 9 bases left between them. CDR1 and CDR2 from the germline V gene are DFQATT and SNEGSKA (reference sequence). CDR3 amino acids: CSAPGRNTEAFF. The CDR3, as DNA: TGCAGTGCCCCGGGCCGGAACACTGAAGCTTTCTTT.

This clonotype came up a few times. The chain couples TRBV27 to TRBJ1-3, with D tentatively TRBD1 (6 bases). The CDR3 extends over 18 amino acids. Trimming took 5 bases from V and 0 from J, leaving 20 bases between them. Germline CDR1 MNHEY, CDR2 SMNVEV (reference sequence). The CDR3: CASSPYSGQRLSGNTIYF. In nucleotides, the CDR3 is TGTGCCAGCAGTCCATACAGCGGACAGCGCCTCTCTGGAAACACCATATATTTT.

This clonotype appeared a few times. The V gene is TRBV5-1, the J gene TRBJ2-1, with D maybe TRBD2 (5 bases). V was clipped by 4 bases and J by 6 bases, with 11 bases between them. The CDR3 length is 13 residues. Germline V lookup: CDR1 SGHRS, CDR2 YFSETQ. The CDR3 region has the DNA TGCGCCAGCAGCCTTGGACTCCCCAATGAGCAGTTCTTC. It encodes CASSLGLPNEQFF.

In this sample, this clonotype turned up many times. V gene TRBV28 combines with J gene TRBJ2-7; D not resolved. Trimming left V 5 bases short and J 3 bases short, with 11 bases between. Germline V CDR1 and CDR2: MDHEN, SYDVKM. The CDR3 contains 13 residues. CDR3 protein: CASSLDGIYEQYF. The CDR3 DNA reads as TGTGCCAGCAGTCTGGACGGAATCTACGAGCAGTACTTC. Full variable domain (remainder filled in from reference TRBV28 and TRBJ2-7): DVKVTQSSRYLVKRTGEKVFLECVQDMDHENMFWYRQDPGLGLRLIYFSYDVKMKEKGDIPEGYSVSREKKERFSLILESASTNQTSMYLCASSLDGIYEQYFGPGTRLTVT.

This clonotype was counted many times. This rearrangement joins TRBV6-1 to TRBJ2-1; D possibly corresponds to TRBD1 (5 bases). CDR3 length: 13 amino acids. With 5 bases removed from V and 3 bases from J, the gap between germline ends came to 8 bases. CDR1 and CDR2 (germline): MNHNS, SASEGT. The CDR3 coding sequence is TGTGCCAGCAGTCAAACAGGCTACAATGAGCAGTTCTTC. This gives the protein CASSQTGYNEQFF.

Many counts were recorded for this clonotype. The rearrangement links TRBV3-1 to TRBJ2-1; 7 positions match TRBD2. This CDR3 has 14 residues. Germline CDR1 LGHDT, CDR2 YNNKEL (reference sequence). V lost 2 bases, J lost 8 bases, and 6 bases stayed unmatched. The CDR3 is CASSQSGGAHEQFF. For the CDR3, the DNA is TGTGCCAGCAGCCAATCGGGAGGAGCCCATGAGCAGTTCTTC.

This clonotype appeared many times. The chain uses TRBV7-2 and TRBJ2-3; a weak D match, TRBD1 (6 bases). In germline, CDR1 is SGHTA, CDR2 FQGNSA. The length of the CDR3 is 14 residues. The V end lost 2 bases, the J end lost 1 base, and 7 bases lay between the germline ends. The CDR3: CASSLYRGTDTQYF. As DNA, the CDR3 is TGTGCCAGCAGCTTATACAGGGGCACAGATACGCAGTATTTT.

The rearrangement joins TRBV7-3 to TRBJ1-1, with D uncertain. V gave up 2 bases and J gave up 4 bases, with 11 bases separating them. Germline loops: CDR1 SGHTA, CDR2 FQGTGA. The CDR3 totals 14 residues. In DNA form, the CDR3 reads TGTGCCAGCAGCTTATTAATCCAGAGCACTGAAGCTTTCTTT. This encodes CASSLLIQSTEAFF.

This clonotype was recorded a few times. The chain's CDR3 is CASSGGTKSLRYGYTF. The CDR3 DNA is TGTGCCAGCAGCGGGGGGACGAAGAGCCTCCGTTATGGCTACACCTTC. The V and J genes are TRBV5-6 and TRBJ1-2; a possible D gene is TRBD1 (5 bases). This CDR3 is built from 16 residues. Looked up from germline, CDR1 is SGHDT and CDR2 is YYEEEE. The V end was cut by 4 bases, the J end by 5 bases, with 21 bases between.

This clonotype was seen repeatedly, ten times or more. The chain recombines TRBV2 with TRBJ1-1; tentative D call: TRBD1 (5 bases). The germline V and J ends were trimmed by 4 bases and 2 bases, with 5 bases remaining between them. There are 12 residues in the CDR3. Germline V gives CDR1 SNHLY, CDR2 FYNNEI. CDR3 residues: CASSGTNTEAFF. CDR3 sequence (DNA): TGTGCCAGCAGTGGGACAAACACTGAAGCTTTCTTT. The full variable domain, rest sourced from reference TRBV2 and TRBJ1-1, is EPEVTQTPSHQVTQMGQEVILRCVPISNHLYFYWYRQILGQKVEFLVSFYNNEISEKSEIFDDQFSVERPDGSNFTLKIRSTKLEDSAMYFCASSGTNTEAFFGQGTRLTVV.

This clonotype was counted ten times or more. J is TRBJ1-3 and V is TRBV6-1; D not resolved. V was cut by 5 bases and J by 3 bases, with 17 bases left in between. The germline gives CDR1 MNHNS, CDR2 SASEGT. This CDR3 is 16 amino acids long. The CDR3 spells CASSLDPGSRGNTIYF. CDR3 bases: TGTGCCAGCAGTCTTGACCCGGGTAGCCGTGGAAACACCATATATTTT.

This chain uses TRBV24-1 with TRBJ2-5, with D possibly matching TRBD1 (5 bases). Trimming took off 3 bases at V and 2 bases at J, with 12 bases between the two ends. The germline V gene has CDR1 KGHDR and CDR2 SFDVKD. There are 15 residues in the CDR3. CDR3 residues: CATSDGRQIQETQYF. In nucleotides, the CDR3 is TGTGCCACCAGTGATGGAAGACAGATACAAGAGACCCAGTACTTC.

The V and J genes are TRBV28 and TRBJ2-7; TRBD2 matches at 7 bases. This CDR3 contains 15 residues. From germline, CDR1 is MDHEN and CDR2 SYDVKM. J gave up 6 bases and V 4 bases, and 12 bases lay outside the gene matches. DNA for the CDR3: TGTGCCAGCAGTTCCGGCGGACTAGGGGCTAGCGAGCAGTACTTC. Residues: CASSSGGLGASEQYF.